The sequence of this T cell receptor (beta chain) was determined in a study of control samples from healthy donors and cancer patients. Trimming took off 4 bases at V and 6 bases at J, with 11 bases between the two ends. CDR1 and CDR2 from the germline V gene are SGHRS and YFSETQ. The CDR3 is 12 residues long. Clones were read by immunoSEQ multiplex PCR, and TCRdb kept only the in-frame ones, dropping some. Of about 120,000 clones listed, around 90% are singletons. Material: blood. The TCR originated in a man aged 40-50 years in good health. The chain combines TRBV5-1 with TRBJ2-7; D is unresolved. CDR3 bases: TGCGCCAGCAGCACGACTGGCCGCGAGCAGTACTTC. This translates into CASSTTGREQYF.